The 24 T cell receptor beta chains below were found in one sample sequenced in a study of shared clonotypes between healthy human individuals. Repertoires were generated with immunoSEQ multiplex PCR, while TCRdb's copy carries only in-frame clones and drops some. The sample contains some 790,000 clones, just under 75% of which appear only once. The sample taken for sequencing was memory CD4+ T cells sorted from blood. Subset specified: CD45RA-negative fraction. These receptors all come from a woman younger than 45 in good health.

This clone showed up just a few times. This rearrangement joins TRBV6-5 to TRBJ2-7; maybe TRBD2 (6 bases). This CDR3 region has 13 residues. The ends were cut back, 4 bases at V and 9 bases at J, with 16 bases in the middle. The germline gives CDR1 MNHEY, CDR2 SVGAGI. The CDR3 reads CASSWTETGRQYF. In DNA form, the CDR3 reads TGTGCCAGCAGTTGGACGGAGACCGGGAGGCAGTACTTC.

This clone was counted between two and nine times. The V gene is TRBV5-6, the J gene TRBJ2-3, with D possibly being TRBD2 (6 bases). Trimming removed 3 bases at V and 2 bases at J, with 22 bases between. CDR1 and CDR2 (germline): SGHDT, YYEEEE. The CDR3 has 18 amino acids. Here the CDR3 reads CASSSGFWVRDLTDTQYF. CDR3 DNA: TGTGCCAGCAGCTCCGGTTTCTGGGTGCGGGACCTCACAGATACGCAGTATTTT.

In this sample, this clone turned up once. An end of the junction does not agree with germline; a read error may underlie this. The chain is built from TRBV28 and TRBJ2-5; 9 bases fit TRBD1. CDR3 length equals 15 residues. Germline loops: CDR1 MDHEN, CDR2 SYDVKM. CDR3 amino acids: CASSYSQGAQGTQYF. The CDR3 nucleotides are TGCGCCAGCAGTTATTCACAGGGGGCCCAAGGGACCCAGTACTTC.

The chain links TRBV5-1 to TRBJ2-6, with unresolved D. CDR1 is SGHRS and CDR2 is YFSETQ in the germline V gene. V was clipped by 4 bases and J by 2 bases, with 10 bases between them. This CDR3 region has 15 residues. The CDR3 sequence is CASSTFTAGANVLTF. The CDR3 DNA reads TGCGCCAGCAGCACTTTCACAGCTGGGGCCAACGTCCTGACTTTC.

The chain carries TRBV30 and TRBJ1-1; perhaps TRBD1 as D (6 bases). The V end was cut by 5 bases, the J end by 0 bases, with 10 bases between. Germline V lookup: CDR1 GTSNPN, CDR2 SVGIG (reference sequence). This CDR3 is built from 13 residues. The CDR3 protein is CAWVGQLNTEAFF. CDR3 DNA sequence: TGTGCCTGGGTTGGACAGTTGAACACTGAAGCTTTCTTT.

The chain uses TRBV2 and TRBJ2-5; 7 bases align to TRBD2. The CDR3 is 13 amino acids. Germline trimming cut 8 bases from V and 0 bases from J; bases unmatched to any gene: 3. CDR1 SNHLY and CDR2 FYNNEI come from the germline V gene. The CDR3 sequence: CASARENQETQYF. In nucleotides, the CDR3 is TGTGCCAGCGCGCGGGAGAACCAAGAGACCCAGTACTTC.

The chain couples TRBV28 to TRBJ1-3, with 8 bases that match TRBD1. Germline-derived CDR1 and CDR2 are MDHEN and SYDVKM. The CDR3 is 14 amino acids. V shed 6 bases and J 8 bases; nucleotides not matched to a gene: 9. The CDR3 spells CASRPRVQGDTIYF. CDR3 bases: TGTGCCAGCAGGCCCCGGGTACAGGGGGACACCATATATTTT.

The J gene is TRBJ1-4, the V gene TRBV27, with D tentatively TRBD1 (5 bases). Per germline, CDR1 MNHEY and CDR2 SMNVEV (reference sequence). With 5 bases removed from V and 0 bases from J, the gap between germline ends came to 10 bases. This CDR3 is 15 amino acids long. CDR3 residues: CASSNYRSTNEKLFF. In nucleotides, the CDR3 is TGTGCCAGCAGTAATTACAGGTCAACTAATGAAAAACTGTTTTTT.

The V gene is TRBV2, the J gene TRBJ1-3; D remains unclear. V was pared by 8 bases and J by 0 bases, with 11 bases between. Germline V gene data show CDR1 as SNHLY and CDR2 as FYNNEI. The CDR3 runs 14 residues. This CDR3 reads CASARANSGNTIYF. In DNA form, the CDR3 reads TGTGCCAGCGCAAGGGCTAACTCTGGAAACACCATATATTTT. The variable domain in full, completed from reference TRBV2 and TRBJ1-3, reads EPEVTQTPSHQVTQMGQEVILRCVPISNHLYFYWYRQILGQKVEFLVSFYNNEISEKSEIFDDQFSVERPDGSNFTLKIRSTKLEDSAMYFCASARANSGNTIYFGEGSWLTVV.

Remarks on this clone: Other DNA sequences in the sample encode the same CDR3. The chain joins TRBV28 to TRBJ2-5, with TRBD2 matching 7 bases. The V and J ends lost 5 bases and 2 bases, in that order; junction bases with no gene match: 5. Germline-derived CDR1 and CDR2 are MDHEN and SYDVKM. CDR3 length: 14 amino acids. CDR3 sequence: CASSPSSGQETQYF. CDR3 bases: TGTGCCAGCAGTCCCTCTAGCGGACAAGAGACCCAGTACTTC.

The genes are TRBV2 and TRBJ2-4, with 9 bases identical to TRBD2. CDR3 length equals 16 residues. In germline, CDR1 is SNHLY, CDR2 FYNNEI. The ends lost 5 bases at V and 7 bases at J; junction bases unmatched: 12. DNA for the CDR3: TGTGCCAGCAGTCTACTAGCGGGCCCCGGCGGGAACATTCAGTACTTC. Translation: CASSLLAGPGGNIQYF.

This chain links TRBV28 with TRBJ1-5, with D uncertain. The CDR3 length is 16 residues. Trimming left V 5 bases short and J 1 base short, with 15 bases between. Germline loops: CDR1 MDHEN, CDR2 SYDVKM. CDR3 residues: CASSRWGDGSNQPQHF. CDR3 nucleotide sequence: TGTGCCAGCAGTAGGTGGGGTGATGGGAGCAATCAGCCCCAGCATTTT.

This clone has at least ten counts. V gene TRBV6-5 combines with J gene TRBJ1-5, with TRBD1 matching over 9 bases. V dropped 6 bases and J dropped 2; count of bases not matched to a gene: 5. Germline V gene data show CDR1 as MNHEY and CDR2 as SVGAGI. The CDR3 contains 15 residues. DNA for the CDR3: TGTGCCAGCAGGACAGGGGGAGAGGGCAATCAGCCCCAGCATTTT. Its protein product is CASRTGGEGNQPQHF.

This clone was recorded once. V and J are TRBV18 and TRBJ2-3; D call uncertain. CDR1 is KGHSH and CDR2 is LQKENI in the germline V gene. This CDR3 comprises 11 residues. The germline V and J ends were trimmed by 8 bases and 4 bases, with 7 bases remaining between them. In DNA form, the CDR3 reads TGTGCCAGCACGACCTCAGATACGCAGTATTTT. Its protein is CASTTSDTQYF.

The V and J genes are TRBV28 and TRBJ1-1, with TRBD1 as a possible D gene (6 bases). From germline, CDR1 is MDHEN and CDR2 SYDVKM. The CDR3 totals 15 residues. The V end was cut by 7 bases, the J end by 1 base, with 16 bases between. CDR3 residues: CASTEEGVGNTEAFF. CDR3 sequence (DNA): TGTGCCAGCACAGAGGAGGGGGTGGGGAACACTGAAGCTTTCTTT. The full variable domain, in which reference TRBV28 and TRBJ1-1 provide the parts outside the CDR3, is DVKVTQSSRYLVKRTGEKVFLECVQDMDHENMFWYRQDPGLGLRLIYFSYDVKMKEKGDIPEGYSVSREKKERFSLILESASTNQTSMYLCASTEEGVGNTEAFFGQGTRLTVV.

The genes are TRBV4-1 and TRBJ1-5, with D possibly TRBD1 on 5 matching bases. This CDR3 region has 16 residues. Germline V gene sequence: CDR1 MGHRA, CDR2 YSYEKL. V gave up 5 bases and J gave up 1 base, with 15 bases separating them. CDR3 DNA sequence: TGCGCCAGCAGCTTGTTTGCGGGGCCGAGCAATCAGCCCCAGCATTTT. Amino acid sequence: CASSLFAGPSNQPQHF.

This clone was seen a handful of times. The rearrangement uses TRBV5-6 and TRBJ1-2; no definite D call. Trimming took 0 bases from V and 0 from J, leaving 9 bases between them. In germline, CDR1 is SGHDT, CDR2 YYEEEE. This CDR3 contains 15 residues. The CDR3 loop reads CASSLGSIPNYGYTF. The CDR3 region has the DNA TGTGCCAGCAGCTTGGGGAGTATTCCTAACTATGGCTACACCTTC.

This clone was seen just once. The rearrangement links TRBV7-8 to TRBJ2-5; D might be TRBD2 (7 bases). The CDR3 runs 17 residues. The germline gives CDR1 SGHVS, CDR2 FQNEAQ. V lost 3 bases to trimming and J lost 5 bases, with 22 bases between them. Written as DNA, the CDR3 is TGTGCCAGCAGCTTTGCCAGCGGGACAACGCGAGGCGAGACCCAGTACTTC. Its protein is CASSFASGTTRGETQYF.

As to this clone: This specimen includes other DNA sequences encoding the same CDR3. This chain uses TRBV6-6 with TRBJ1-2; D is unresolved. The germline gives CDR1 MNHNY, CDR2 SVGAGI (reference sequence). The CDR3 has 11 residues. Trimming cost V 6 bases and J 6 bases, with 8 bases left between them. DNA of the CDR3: TGTGCCAGCAGCCTCCTGGATGGCTACACCTTC. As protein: CASSLLDGYTF.

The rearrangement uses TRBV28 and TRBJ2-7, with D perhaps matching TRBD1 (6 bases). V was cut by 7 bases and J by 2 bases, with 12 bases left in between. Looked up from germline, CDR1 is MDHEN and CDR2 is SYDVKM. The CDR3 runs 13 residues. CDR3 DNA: TGTGCCAGCAAGGACAGCTTTACCTACGAGCAGTACTTC. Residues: CASKDSFTYEQYF.

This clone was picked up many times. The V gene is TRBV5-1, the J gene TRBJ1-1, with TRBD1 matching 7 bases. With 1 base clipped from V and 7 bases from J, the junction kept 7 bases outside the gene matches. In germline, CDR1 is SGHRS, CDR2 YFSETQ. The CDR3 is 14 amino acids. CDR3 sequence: CASSLRQGGREAFF. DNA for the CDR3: TGCGCCAGCAGCTTGCGACAGGGCGGCCGTGAAGCTTTCTTT.

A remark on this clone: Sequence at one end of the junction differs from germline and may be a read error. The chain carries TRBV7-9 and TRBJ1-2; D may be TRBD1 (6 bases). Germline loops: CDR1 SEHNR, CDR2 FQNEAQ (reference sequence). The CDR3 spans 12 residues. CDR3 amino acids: CASSLVDRPEAF. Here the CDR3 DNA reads TGTGCCAGCAGCTTGGTAGACAGGCCTGAAGCCTTC.

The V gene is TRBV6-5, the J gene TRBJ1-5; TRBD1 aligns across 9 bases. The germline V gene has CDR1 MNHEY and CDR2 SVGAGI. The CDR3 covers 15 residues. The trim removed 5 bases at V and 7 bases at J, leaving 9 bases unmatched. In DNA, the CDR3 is TGTGCCAGCAGTGTAACTAGGACAGGGGTACAGCCCCAGCATTTT. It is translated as CASSVTRTGVQPQHF.

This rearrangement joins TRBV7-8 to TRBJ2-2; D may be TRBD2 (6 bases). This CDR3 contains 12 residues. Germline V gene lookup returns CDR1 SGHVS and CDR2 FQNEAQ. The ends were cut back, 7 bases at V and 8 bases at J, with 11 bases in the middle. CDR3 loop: CASTRLGGELFF. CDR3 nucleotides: TGTGCCAGCACTCGACTAGGAGGGGAGCTGTTTTTT.